These 17 T cell receptor beta chains were all obtained from the same sample, sequenced in a study of cytomegalovirus exposure and HLA in healthy donors. PCR amplification relied on 60 Vbeta primers (plus 13 Jbeta primers). Using immunoSEQ multiplex PCR, the repertoire was profiled, and TCRdb retains in-frame clones only, with some absent. This sample has under 150,000 clones; 80% occur once, and the top ten carry 2% to 2.5%. Sequencing was done on a sample of PBMCs. The receptors come from a man in his fifties in good health and CMV-seronegative.

The rearrangement joins TRBV18 to TRBJ1-2; the D gene is possibly TRBD1 (5 bases). Germline V CDR1 and CDR2: KGHSH, LQKENI. The CDR3 has 17 residues. V lost 3 bases, J lost 4 bases, and 21 bases lay in between. The CDR3 nucleotides read TGTGCCAGCTCACCGAATGACAGATCAGCAGGCATCTATGGCTACACCTTC. It is translated as CASSPNDRSAGIYGYTF.

V usage is TRBV19 and J usage is TRBJ1-1; TRBD1 is a possible D gene (6 bases). This CDR3 is built from 15 residues. Germline CDR1 LNHDA, CDR2 SQIVND (reference sequence). The V end lost 5 bases, the J end lost 2 bases, and 15 bases lay between the germline ends. Here the CDR3 reads CASSPTRGLNTEAFF. The CDR3 DNA reads TGTGCCAGTAGTCCTACCAGGGGCCTTAACACTGAAGCTTTCTTT.

The chain carries TRBV2 and TRBJ1-4, with 7 bases lining up with TRBD1. Losses at the gene ends were 5 bases for V and 17 bases for J; bases not matched to a gene: 20. The CDR3 is 15 amino acids. Germline V lookup: CDR1 SNHLY, CDR2 FYNNEI. This chain's CDR3 is CASSNLWGTGDRLFF. DNA of the CDR3: TGTGCCAGCAGTAACCTCTGGGGCACAGGGGATCGGCTATTTTTT. The full variable domain, its missing parts supplied by reference TRBV2 and TRBJ1-4, is EPEVTQTPSHQVTQMGQEVILRCVPISNHLYFYWYRQILGQKVEFLVSFYNNEISEKSEIFDDQFSVERPDGSNFTLKIRSTKLEDSAMYFCASSNLWGTGDRLFFGSGTQLSVL.

The chain employs TRBV5-6 and TRBJ2-3, with 9 bases that match TRBD2. CDR1 is SGHDT, CDR2 YYEEEE, per germline. This CDR3 region has 18 residues. The trim removed 4 bases at V and 3 bases at J, leaving 15 bases unmatched. CDR3 residues: CASSRAGLLTSGTDTQYF. CDR3 in DNA: TGTGCCAGCAGCCGCGCGGGACTCCTGACTAGCGGAACAGATACGCAGTATTTT.

In DNA form, the CDR3 reads TGTGCCAGCAGCTTATATATCGGGGGTGGGTGGACTGAAGCTTTCTTT. As protein: CASSLYIGGGWTEAFF. The chain employs TRBV7-8 and TRBJ1-1, with a weak D call TRBD1 (5 bases). The germline CDR1 and CDR2 sequences are SGHVS and FQNEAQ. The CDR3 totals 16 residues. Trimming removed 2 bases from V and 5 bases from J, with 18 bases in between.

This chain connects TRBV19 to TRBJ2-2; 7 bases line up with TRBD1. After removal of 5 bases from V and 5 bases from J, the junction contained 2 bases not matched to a gene. The CDR3 covers 13 residues. CDR1 and CDR2 (germline): LNHDA, SQIVND (reference sequence). CDR3 DNA sequence: TGTGCCAGTAGTTCGACAGGGACCGGGGAGCTGTTTTTT. It encodes CASSSTGTGELFF.

The chain combines TRBV11-1 with TRBJ1-1; tentative D call: TRBD1 (5 bases). V dropped 1 base and J dropped 2 bases, with 11 bases sitting between them. Germline V lookup: CDR1 SGHAT, CDR2 FQDESV (reference sequence). The CDR3 is 15 residues long. This CDR3 is CASSLEVGLNTEAFF. CDR3 in DNA: TGTGCCAGCAGCTTAGAAGTGGGACTCAACACTGAAGCTTTCTTT.

The rearrangement links TRBV28 to TRBJ2-7; D gene unclear. Germline V gives CDR1 MDHEN, CDR2 SYDVKM. CDR3 length: 14 amino acids. Trimming left V 1 base short and J 2 bases short, with 9 bases between. The CDR3 loop reads CASSLFGRTYEQYF. DNA of the CDR3: TGTGCCAGCAGTTTATTCGGCAGGACCTACGAGCAGTACTTC.

This clone was seen more than once but under ten times. The V call is TRBV27, the J call TRBJ2-1; tentatively, D is TRBD2 (6 bases). Germline CDR1 reads MNHEY; CDR2 reads SMNVEV (reference sequence). V was pared by 11 bases and J by 4 bases, with 12 bases between. This CDR3 contains 12 residues. The CDR3 DNA is TGTGCCGCCCTCGGGGGTTACAATGAGCAGTTCTTC. Protein: CAALGGYNEQFF.

V usage is TRBV2 and J usage is TRBJ1-2; TRBD1 is a possible D gene (6 bases). Germline V gene sequence: CDR1 SNHLY, CDR2 FYNNEI. V gave up 5 bases and J gave up 8 bases, with 18 bases separating them. The CDR3 has 14 residues. The CDR3 sequence is CASSQTRDKGGYTF. The CDR3 DNA reads as TGTGCCAGCAGTCAAACCCGGGACAAAGGGGGCTACACCTTC. Filled out from reference TRBV2 and TRBJ1-2, the complete variable domain reads EPEVTQTPSHQVTQMGQEVILRCVPISNHLYFYWYRQILGQKVEFLVSFYNNEISEKSEIFDDQFSVERPDGSNFTLKIRSTKLEDSAMYFCASSQTRDKGGYTFGSGTRLTVV.

J is TRBJ1-1 and V is TRBV2, with D possibly TRBD1 on 5 matching bases. Germline CDR1 is SNHLY and CDR2 is FYNNEI. V was trimmed by 6 bases and J by 1 base, leaving 12 bases between them. The CDR3 runs to 14 residues. The CDR3 here is CASRRTQKNTEAFF. The DNA for the CDR3 is TGTGCCAGCAGGCGGACACAAAAGAACACTGAAGCTTTCTTT.

The rearrangement uses TRBV30 and TRBJ1-2; no definite D call. V was cut by 5 bases and J by 2 bases, with 6 bases left in between. The V gene's germline CDR1 is GTSNPN and CDR2 SVGIG (reference sequence). The CDR3 has 11 amino acids. The CDR3 region is CAWSQNYGYTF. The CDR3 DNA reads TGTGCCTGGTCCCAAAACTATGGCTACACCTTC.

The V gene is TRBV7-3, the J gene TRBJ1-2; D gene uncertain. V was clipped by 1 base and J by 4 bases, with 7 bases between them. The CDR3 loop spans 13 amino acids. Germline V CDR1 and CDR2: SGHTA, FQGTGA. The CDR3 spells CASSLNRFYGYTF. The CDR3 nucleotides read TGTGCCAGCAGCTTAAATAGATTCTATGGCTACACCTTC.

The rearrangement links TRBV30 to TRBJ1-3; 9 bases are a match to TRBD1. The J segment lost 2 bases and the V segment lost 7 bases, leaving 3 bases of the junction unmatched. This CDR3 spans 13 amino acids. Germline lookup yields CDR1 GTSNPN and CDR2 SVGIG (reference sequence). This chain's CDR3 is CASGQGAGNTIYF. CDR3 DNA: TGTGCCTCGGGACAGGGAGCTGGAAACACCATATATTTT. Looking up the rest from reference TRBV30 and TRBJ1-3 gives the full variable domain: SQTIHQWPATLVQPVGSPLSLECTVEGTSNPNLYWYRQAAGRGLQLLFYSVGIGQISSEVPQNLSASRPQDRQFILSSKKLLLSDSGFYLCASGQGAGNTIYFGEGSWLTVV.

V and J are TRBV30 and TRBJ2-7, with D perhaps matching TRBD2 (6 bases). This CDR3 is 12 amino acids long. V was pared by 3 bases and J by 3 bases, with 9 bases between. Germline assignment: CDR1 GTSNPN and CDR2 SVGIG (reference sequence). Here the CDR3 DNA reads TGTGCCTGGAGCAAGGGACTCTACGAGCAGTACTTC. This sequence encodes CAWSKGLYEQYF. The full variable domain, in which reference TRBV30 and TRBJ2-7 provide the parts outside the CDR3, is SQTIHQWPATLVQPVGSPLSLECTVEGTSNPNLYWYRQAAGRGLQLLFYSVGIGQISSEVPQNLSASRPQDRQFILSSKKLLLSDSGFYLCAWSKGLYEQYFGPGTRLTVT.

This clone was observed a handful of times. The chain joins TRBV28 to TRBJ1-2; D remains ambiguous. Per the germline V gene, CDR1 is MDHEN and CDR2 is SYDVKM. V was trimmed by 2 bases and J by 3 bases, leaving 13 bases between them. The CDR3 is 15 amino acids. CDR3 loop: CASSLPGTTYYGYTF. In nucleotides, the CDR3 is TGTGCCAGCAGTTTACCCGGTACTACATACTATGGCTACACCTTC.

This sequence joins TRBV7-8 and TRBJ1-5, with D tentatively TRBD1 (5 bases). V lost 0 bases and J 4 bases, leaving 7 bases between the germline ends. In germline, CDR1 is SGHVS, CDR2 FQNEAQ. The CDR3 sequence is 14 residues long. The CDR3 here is CASSLAQGNQPQHF. CDR3 coding DNA: TGTGCCAGCAGCTTAGCGCAGGGTAATCAGCCCCAGCATTTT. The full variable domain, with the rest looked up from reference TRBV7-8 and TRBJ1-5, is GAGVSQSPRYKVAKRGQDVALRCDPISGHVSLFWYQQALGQGPEFLTYFQNEAQLDKSGLPSDRFFAERPEGSVSTLKIQRTQQEDSAVYLCASSLAQGNQPQHFGDGTRLSIL.